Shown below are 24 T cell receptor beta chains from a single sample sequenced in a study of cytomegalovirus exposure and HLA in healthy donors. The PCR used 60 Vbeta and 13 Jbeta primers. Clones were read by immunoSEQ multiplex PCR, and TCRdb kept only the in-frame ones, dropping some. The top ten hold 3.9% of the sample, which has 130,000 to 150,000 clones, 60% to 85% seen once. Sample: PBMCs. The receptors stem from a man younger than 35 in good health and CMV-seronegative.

The CDR3 coding sequence is TGTGCCAGCTCACCACTGTCAACGAGCTCCTACAATGAGCAGTTCTTC. This gives the protein CASSPLSTSSYNEQFF. V and J are TRBV18 and TRBJ2-1, with D unresolved. CDR3 size: 16 residues. CDR1 KGHSH and CDR2 LQKENI come from the germline V gene. The ends were cut back, 1 base at V and 0 bases at J, with 10 bases in the middle.

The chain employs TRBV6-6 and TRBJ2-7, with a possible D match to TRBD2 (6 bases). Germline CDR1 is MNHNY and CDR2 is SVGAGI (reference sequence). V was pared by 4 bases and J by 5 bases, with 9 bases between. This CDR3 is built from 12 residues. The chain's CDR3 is CASSWRADEQYF. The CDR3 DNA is TGTGCCAGCAGTTGGAGGGCCGACGAGCAGTACTTC.

The CDR3 region is CASSLDGIYEQYF. For the CDR3, the DNA is TGTGCCAGCAGCTTAGACGGGATCTACGAGCAGTACTTC. The chain uses TRBV11-2 and TRBJ2-7; D may be TRBD2 (5 bases). Trimming cost V 0 bases and J 3 bases, with 6 bases left between them. The CDR3 is 13 residues long. Germline V gene lookup returns CDR1 SGHAT and CDR2 FQNNGV.

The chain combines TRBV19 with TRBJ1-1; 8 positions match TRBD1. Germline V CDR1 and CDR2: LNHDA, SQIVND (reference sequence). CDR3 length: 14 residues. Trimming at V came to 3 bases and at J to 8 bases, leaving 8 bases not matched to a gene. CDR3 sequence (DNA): TGTGCCAGTAGTATTGGGCAGGGGGCGGGGGAAGCTTTCTTT. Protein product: CASSIGQGAGEAFF.

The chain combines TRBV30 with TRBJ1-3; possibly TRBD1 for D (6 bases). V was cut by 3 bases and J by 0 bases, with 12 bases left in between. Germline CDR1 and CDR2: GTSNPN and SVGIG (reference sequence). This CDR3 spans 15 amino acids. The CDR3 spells CAWSETGSSGNTIYF. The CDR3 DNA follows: TGTGCCTGGAGCGAAACAGGGAGCTCTGGAAACACCATATATTTT.

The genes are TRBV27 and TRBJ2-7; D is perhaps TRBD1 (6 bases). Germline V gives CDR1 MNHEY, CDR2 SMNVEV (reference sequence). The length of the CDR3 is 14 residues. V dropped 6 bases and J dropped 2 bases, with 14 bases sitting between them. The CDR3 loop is CASSPRDITYEQYF. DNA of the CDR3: TGTGCCAGCAGCCCCCGGGACATAACCTACGAGCAGTACTTC.

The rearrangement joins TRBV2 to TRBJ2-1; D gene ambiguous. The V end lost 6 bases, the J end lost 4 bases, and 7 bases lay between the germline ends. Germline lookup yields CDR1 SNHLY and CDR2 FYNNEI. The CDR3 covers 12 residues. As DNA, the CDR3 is TGTGCCAGCAGGTCAGATTACAATGAGCAGTTCTTC. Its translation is CASRSDYNEQFF.

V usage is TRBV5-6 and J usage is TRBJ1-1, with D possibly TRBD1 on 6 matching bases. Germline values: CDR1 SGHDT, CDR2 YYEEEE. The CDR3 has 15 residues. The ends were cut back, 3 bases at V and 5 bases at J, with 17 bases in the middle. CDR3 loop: CASSWISTGRTEAFF. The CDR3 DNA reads TGTGCCAGCAGCTGGATTTCTACAGGGCGGACTGAAGCTTTCTTT.

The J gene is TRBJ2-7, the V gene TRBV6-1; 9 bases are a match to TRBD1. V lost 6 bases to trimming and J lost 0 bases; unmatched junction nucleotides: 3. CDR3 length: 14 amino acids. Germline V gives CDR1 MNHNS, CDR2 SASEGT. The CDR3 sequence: CASRLDRGSYEQYF. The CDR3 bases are TGTGCCAGCAGACTGGACAGGGGCTCCTACGAGCAGTACTTC.

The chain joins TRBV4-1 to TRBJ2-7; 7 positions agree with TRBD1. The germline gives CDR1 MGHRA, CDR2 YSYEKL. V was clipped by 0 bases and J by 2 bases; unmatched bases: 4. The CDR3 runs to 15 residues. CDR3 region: CASSQERDRAYEQYF. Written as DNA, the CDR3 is TGCGCCAGCAGCCAAGAGAGGGACAGAGCCTACGAGCAGTACTTC.

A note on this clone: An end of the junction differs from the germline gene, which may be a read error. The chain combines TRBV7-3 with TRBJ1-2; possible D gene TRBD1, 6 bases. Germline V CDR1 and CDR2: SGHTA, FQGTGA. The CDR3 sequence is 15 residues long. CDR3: CASSPLGGAYERSEF. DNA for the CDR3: TGTGCCAGCAGCCCCCTGGGGGGGGCGTATGAGCGCTCCGAATTC. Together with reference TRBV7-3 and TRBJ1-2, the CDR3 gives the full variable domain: GAGVSQTPSNKVTEKGKYVELRCDPISGHTALYWYRQSLGQGPEFLIYFQGTGAADDSGLPNDRFFAVRPEGSVSTLKIQRTERGDSAVYLCASSPLGGAYERSEFGSGTRLTVV.

The CDR3 is CASPAGTGGVPYYNEQFF. DNA of the CDR3: TGTGCCAGTCCCGCCGGGACAGGGGGCGTCCCTTACTACAATGAGCAGTTCTTC. This sequence joins TRBV19 and TRBJ2-1; 12 nucleotides agree with TRBD1. J lost 3 bases, V lost 8 bases, and 14 bases had no gene match. Germline V CDR1 and CDR2: LNHDA, SQIVND (reference sequence). The CDR3 is made up of 18 amino acids.

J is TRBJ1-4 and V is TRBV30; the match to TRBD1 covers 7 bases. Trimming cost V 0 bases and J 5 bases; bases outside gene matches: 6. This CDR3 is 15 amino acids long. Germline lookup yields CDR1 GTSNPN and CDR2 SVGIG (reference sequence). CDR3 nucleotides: TGTGCCTGGAGTGTAGGGGGCAGGGGGAATGAAAAACTGTTTTTT. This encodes CAWSVGGRGNEKLFF.

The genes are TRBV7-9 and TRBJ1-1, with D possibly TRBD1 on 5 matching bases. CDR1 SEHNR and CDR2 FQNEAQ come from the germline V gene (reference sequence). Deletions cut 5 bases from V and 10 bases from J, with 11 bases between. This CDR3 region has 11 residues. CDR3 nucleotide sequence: TGTGCCAGCAGCCTGAAGGGGCGAGCTTTCTTT. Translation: CASSLKGRAFF.

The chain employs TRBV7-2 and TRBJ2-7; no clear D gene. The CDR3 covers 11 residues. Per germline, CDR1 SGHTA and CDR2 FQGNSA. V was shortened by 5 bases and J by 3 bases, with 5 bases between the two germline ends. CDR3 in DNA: TGTGCCAGCAGCCTTAACTACGAGCAGTACTTC. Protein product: CASSLNYEQYF.

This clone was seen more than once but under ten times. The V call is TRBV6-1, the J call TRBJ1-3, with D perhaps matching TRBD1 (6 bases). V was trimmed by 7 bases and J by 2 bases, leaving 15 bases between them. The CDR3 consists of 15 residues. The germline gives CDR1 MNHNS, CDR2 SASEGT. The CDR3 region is CASTDGGAPGNTIYF. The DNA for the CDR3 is TGTGCCAGCACCGACGGGGGGGCGCCTGGAAACACCATATATTTT.

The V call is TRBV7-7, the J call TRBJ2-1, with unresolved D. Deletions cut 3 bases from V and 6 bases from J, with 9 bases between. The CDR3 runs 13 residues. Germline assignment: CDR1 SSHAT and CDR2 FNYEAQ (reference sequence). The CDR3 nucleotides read TGTGCCAGCAGCTTGCTGCGGAGCAATGAGCAGTTCTTC. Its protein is CASSLLRSNEQFF.

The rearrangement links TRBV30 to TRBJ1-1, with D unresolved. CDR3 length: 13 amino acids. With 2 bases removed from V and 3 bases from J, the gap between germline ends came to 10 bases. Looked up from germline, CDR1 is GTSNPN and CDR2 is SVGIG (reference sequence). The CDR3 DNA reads TGTGCCTGGAGTACAAGCGAGTACACTGAAGCTTTCTTT. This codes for CAWSTSEYTEAFF.

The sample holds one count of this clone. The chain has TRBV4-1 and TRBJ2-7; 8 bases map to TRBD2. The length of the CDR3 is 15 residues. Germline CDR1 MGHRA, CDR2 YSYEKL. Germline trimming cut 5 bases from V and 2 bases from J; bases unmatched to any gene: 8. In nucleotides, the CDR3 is TGCGCCAGCAGCGAGCTACTAGCGGAAACCTACGAGCAGTACTTC. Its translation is CASSELLAETYEQYF.

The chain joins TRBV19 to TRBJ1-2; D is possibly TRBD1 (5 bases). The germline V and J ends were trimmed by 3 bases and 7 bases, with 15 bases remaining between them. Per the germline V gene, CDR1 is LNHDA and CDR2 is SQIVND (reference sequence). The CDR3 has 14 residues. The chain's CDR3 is CASSILTDNGGYTF. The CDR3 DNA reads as TGTGCCAGTAGTATCCTTACGGACAATGGTGGCTACACCTTC.

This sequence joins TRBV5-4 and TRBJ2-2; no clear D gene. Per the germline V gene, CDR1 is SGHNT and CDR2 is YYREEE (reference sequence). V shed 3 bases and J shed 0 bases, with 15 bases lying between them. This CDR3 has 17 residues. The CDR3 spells CASSSRPGRANTGELFF. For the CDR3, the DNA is TGTGCCAGCAGCTCAAGGCCAGGCCGCGCGAACACCGGGGAGCTGTTTTTT.

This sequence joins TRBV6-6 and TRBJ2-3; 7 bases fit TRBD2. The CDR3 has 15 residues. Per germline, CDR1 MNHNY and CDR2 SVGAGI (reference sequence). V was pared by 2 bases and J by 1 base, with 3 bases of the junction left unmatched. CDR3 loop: CASSYRGVGTDTQYF. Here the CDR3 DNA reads TGTGCCAGCAGTTACCGGGGGGTTGGCACAGATACGCAGTATTTT.

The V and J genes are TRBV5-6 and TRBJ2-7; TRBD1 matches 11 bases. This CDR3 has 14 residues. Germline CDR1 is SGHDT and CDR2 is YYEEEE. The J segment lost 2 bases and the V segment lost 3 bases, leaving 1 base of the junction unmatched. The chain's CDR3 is CASSWGQGAYEQYF. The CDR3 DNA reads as TGTGCCAGCAGCTGGGGACAGGGGGCCTACGAGCAGTACTTC.

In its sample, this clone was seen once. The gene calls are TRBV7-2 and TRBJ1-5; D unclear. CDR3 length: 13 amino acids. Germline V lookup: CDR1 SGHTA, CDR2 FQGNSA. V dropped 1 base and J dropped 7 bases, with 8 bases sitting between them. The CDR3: CASSLEPLQPQHF. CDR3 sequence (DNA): TGTGCCAGCAGCTTAGAGCCTTTGCAGCCCCAGCATTTT.